This entry lists 15 T cell receptor beta chains sequenced from one sample in a study of response to subunit inactivated influenza vaccine. TCRdb called the RT-PCR reads again in MiXCR, with one record for every CDR3 protein. The sample lists about 540,000 distinct CDR3 sequences, around 21% occurring once. The same sample was also used in a study of T cells expressing NK-cell markers. From that study: What made the TCR beta cDNA was 5'RACE template switching with UMIs.

Sequenced here: CD4+ T cells sorted from PBMCs, sampled 12 days after vaccination. These receptors all stem from a man between 45 and 60 years old who received an inactivated influenza vaccine.

The chain couples TRBV4-2 to TRBJ2-1; 8 bases match TRBD1. Germline CDR1 and CDR2: LGHNA and YNFKEQ. The CDR3 runs 14 residues. The ends lost 3 bases at V and 6 bases at J; junction bases unmatched: 4. The CDR3 coding sequence is TGTGCCAGCAGCCAGAGGACAGGGTCCAATGAGCAGTTCTTC. Amino acids: CASSQRTGSNEQFF.

This chain uses TRBV18 with TRBJ2-1; TRBD2 is a possible D gene (5 bases). Germline values: CDR1 KGHSH, CDR2 LQKENI. The V end lost 0 bases, the J end lost 6 bases, and 12 bases lay between the germline ends. The CDR3 has 15 amino acids. The CDR3 bases are TGTGCCAGCTCACCACCGTCTCTGGGAGCCAATGAGCAGTTCTTC. It is translated as CASSPPSLGANEQFF.

This chain uses TRBV28 with TRBJ1-2, with 9 bases fitting TRBD1. The V gene's germline CDR1 is MDHEN and CDR2 SYDVKM. V shed 6 bases, J shed 6 bases, and the junction held 2 bases outside the gene matches. The CDR3 sequence is 12 residues long. Here the CDR3 reads CASRGQGDGYTF. For the CDR3, the DNA is TGTGCCAGCAGGGGACAGGGTGATGGCTACACCTTC.

This clonotype was seen many times. V is TRBV5-1 and J is TRBJ2-1; 13 positions match TRBD2. The germline CDR1 and CDR2 sequences are SGHRS and YFSETQ. The CDR3 has 19 residues. V dropped 3 bases and J dropped 0; count of bases not matched to a gene: 9. The CDR3 DNA sequence: TGCGCCAGCAGCTCGGTTGGGACTAGCGGGAAGAGCTCCTACAATGAGCAGTTCTTC. Amino acids: CASSSVGTSGKSSYNEQFF.

J is TRBJ2-7 and V is TRBV28, with 9 bases fitting TRBD1. Germline CDR1 reads MDHEN; CDR2 reads SYDVKM. Trimming at V came to 8 bases and at J to 3 bases, leaving 11 bases not matched to a gene. This CDR3 region has 15 residues. DNA for the CDR3: TGTGCCAGCCGCTACAGGGGGCCGATTGGCTACGAGCAGTACTTC. Amino acids: CASRYRGPIGYEQYF.

This clonotype came up many times. V is TRBV12-3 or TRBV12-4 and J is TRBJ1-5, with a tentative D call TRBD1 (5 bases). CDR3 length equals 14 residues. V dropped 8 bases and J dropped 6 bases, with 17 bases sitting between them. In DNA form, the CDR3 reads TGTGCCAGCCAACCCCGAGGGACCGGTCAGCCCCAGCATTTT. The encoded protein is CASQPRGTGQPQHF.

This clonotype has just a few counts. The rearrangement uses TRBV29-1 and TRBJ2-6; tentatively, D is TRBD2 (6 bases). Trimming removed 6 bases from V and 4 bases from J, with 22 bases in between. The CDR3 runs to 17 residues. Germline CDR1 reads SQVTM; CDR2 reads ANQGSEA. CDR3 loop: CSVGGTKEDLGANVLTF. The CDR3 nucleotides read TGCAGCGTGGGGGGAACGAAAGAAGATCTCGGGGCCAACGTCCTGACTTTC.

The CDR3 spells CASSPAGYSNQPQHF. The CDR3 DNA is TGTGCCAGCTCACCAGCAGGGTATAGCAATCAGCCCCAGCATTTT. The chain combines TRBV18 with TRBJ1-5, with D perhaps matching TRBD1 (5 bases). Per the germline V gene, CDR1 is KGHSH and CDR2 is LQKENI. The CDR3 consists of 15 residues. V lost 2 bases to trimming and J lost 0 bases, with 8 bases between them.

The chain employs TRBV7-8 and TRBJ2-1; the match to TRBD2 covers 10 bases. With V trimmed by 4 bases and J by 2 bases, 5 bases remained unmatched. The germline V gene has CDR1 SGHVS and CDR2 FQNEAQ. CDR3 length: 16 residues. CDR3 in DNA: TGTGCCAGCAGCTCCCCAAGCGGGGGGGCCTACAATGAGCAGTTCTTC. Protein sequence: CASSSPSGGAYNEQFF.

This chain links TRBV7-3 with TRBJ2-1, with D possibly being TRBD1 (5 bases). The CDR3 length is 13 residues. Trimming removed 2 bases at V and 7 bases at J, with 9 bases between. Germline assignment: CDR1 SGHTA and CDR2 FQGTGA. CDR3: CASSLSRGNEQFF. The CDR3 DNA follows: TGTGCCAGCAGCTTATCAAGGGGTAATGAGCAGTTCTTC.

This clonotype has a handful of counts. The gene calls are TRBV2 and TRBJ2-1; 9 bases are shared with TRBD2. The CDR3 consists of 18 residues. The V gene end was trimmed by 7 bases and the J gene end by 5 bases; junction bases not matched to a gene: 18. The germline V gene encodes CDR1 SNHLY and CDR2 FYNNEI. The CDR3 sequence is CASTAGLAGSGIHNEQFF. Written as DNA, the CDR3 is TGTGCCAGCACGGCGGGGCTAGCGGGAAGTGGGATTCACAATGAGCAGTTCTTC.

There are a few counts of this clonotype. The chain carries TRBV9 and TRBJ2-2; D may be TRBD1 or TRBD2 (5 bases each). The CDR3 consists of 16 residues. From germline, CDR1 is SGDLS and CDR2 YYNGEE. Trimming shortened V by 1 base and J by 3 bases, and 13 bases separated the two germline ends. This CDR3 reads CASSVIGTPDTGELFF. DNA for the CDR3: TGTGCCAGCAGCGTAATTGGGACCCCAGACACCGGGGAGCTGTTTTTT.

This clonotype came up a few times. The chain combines TRBV5-4 with TRBJ2-5; D perhaps matches TRBD1 (6 bases). V dropped 1 base and J dropped 5 bases, with 12 bases sitting between them. From germline, CDR1 is SGHNT and CDR2 YYREEE (reference sequence). CDR3 length equals 14 residues. CDR3 coding DNA: TGTGCCAGCAGCTTGTCTGGGGGCGAGGAGACCCAGTACTTC. Protein product: CASSLSGGEETQYF.

The rearrangement uses TRBV20-1 and TRBJ2-4; weak D call: TRBD1 (6 bases). The CDR3 has 13 residues. CDR1 and CDR2 from the germline V gene are DFQATT and SNEGSKA (reference sequence). V was trimmed by 0 bases and J by 8 bases, leaving 11 bases between them. CDR3 coding DNA: TGCAGTGCTAGAGATACAGGGATGTACATTCAGTACTTC. This gives the protein CSARDTGMYIQYF.

Many counts were recorded for this clonotype. The genes are TRBV24-1 and TRBJ1-1; 9 bases map to TRBD1. Germline CDR1 reads KGHDR; CDR2 reads SFDVKD. The CDR3 runs 14 residues. Trimming at V came to 4 bases and at J to 5 bases, leaving 4 bases not matched to a gene. The CDR3 DNA follows: TGTGCCACCAGTGACCCCGGGACAGGGACTGAAGCTTTCTTT. It is translated as CATSDPGTGTEAFF.